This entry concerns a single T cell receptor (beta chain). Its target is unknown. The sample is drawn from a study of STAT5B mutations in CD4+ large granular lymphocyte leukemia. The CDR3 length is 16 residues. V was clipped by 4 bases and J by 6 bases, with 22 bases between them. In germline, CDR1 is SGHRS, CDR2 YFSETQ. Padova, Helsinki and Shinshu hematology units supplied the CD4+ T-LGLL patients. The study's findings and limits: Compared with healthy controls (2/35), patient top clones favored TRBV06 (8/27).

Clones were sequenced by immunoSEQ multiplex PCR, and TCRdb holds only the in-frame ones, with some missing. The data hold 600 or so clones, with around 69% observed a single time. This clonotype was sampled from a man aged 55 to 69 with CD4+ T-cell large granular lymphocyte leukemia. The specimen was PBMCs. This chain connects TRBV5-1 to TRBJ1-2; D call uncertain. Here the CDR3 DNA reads TGCGCCAGCAGCCTTGGTCACACAACTACGACCCATGGCTACACCTTC. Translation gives CASSLGHTTTTHGYTF.